These T cell receptor beta chains were read from a single sample in a study of radiation and T cells in renal cell carcinoma. Assay used: immunoSEQ multiplex PCR; TCRdb lists only in-frame clones, some missing. The table records some 76,000 clones, 82% of them present only once. Sequencing was performed on blood, taken from a patient whose treatment included radiotherapy and nephrectomy. These receptors all stem from a man aged 60-69 years with renal cell carcinoma. CDR3s include the opening cysteine and the closing phenylalanine or tryptophan. D genes are given only for firm matches. Size is omitted from some rows. Given values are once, few, many or a class for expanded clones.

d_gene	v_gene	j_gene	abundance	len	CDR3nt	CDR3aa
-	TRBV10-3	TRBJ2-7	-	10	TGCGCCTCAGGAACCTACGAGCAGTACTTC	CASGTYEQYF
TRBD1	TRBV7-9	TRBJ1-4	-	15	TGTGCCAGCAGCCTAGCGACAGGGGCGAATGAAAAACTGTTTTTT	CASSLATGANEKLFF
-	TRBV7-6	TRBJ1-3	-	16	TGTGCCAGCAGCTTAGGTGTGGGGGCGTCTGGAAACACCATATATTTT	CASSLGVGASGNTIYF
TRBD1	TRBV2	TRBJ2-7	-	14	TGTGCCAGCAGCGAGCCGGGACAGGGTCGAGAGCAGTACTTC	CASSEPGQGREQYF
-	TRBV7-2	TRBJ2-2	-	15	TGTGCCAGCAGCCGTGGAGTAGCTCAGACCGGGGAGCTGTTTTTT	CASSRGVAQTGELFF
TRBD1	TRBV7-8	TRBJ1-1	-	15	TGTGCCAGCAGCGTCCGACAGGGGACATACGCTGAAGCTTTCTTT	CASSVRQGTYAEAFF
-	TRBV5-1	TRBJ2-2	-	13	TGCGCCAGCAGCAACAGCCTCACCGGGGAGCTGTTTTTT	CASSNSLTGELFF
TRBD1	TRBV7-9	TRBJ2-7	-	14	TGTGCCAGCAGCTTTGGACAGGGGTCCTACGAGCAGTACTTC	CASSFGQGSYEQYF
-	TRBV18	TRBJ2-5	-	12	TGTGCCAGCTCACCAGGCTCAGAGACCCAGTACTTC	CASSPGSETQYF
TRBD1	TRBV11-2	TRBJ1-5	-	14	TGTGCCAGCAGGGGACAGGGCTTGAATCAGCCCCAGCATTTT	CASRGQGLNQPQHF
TRBD2	TRBV4-2	TRBJ2-3	-	16	TGTGCCAGCAGCCAAACTAGCGGGAGACGCACAGATACGCAGTATTTT	CASSQTSGRRTDTQYF
TRBD1	TRBV7-9	TRBJ2-7	-	14	TGTGCCAGCAGCCCGAGGGACAGAGCCTACGAGCAGTACTTC	CASSPRDRAYEQYF
TRBD2	TRBV11-1	TRBJ2-7	-	16	TGTGCCAGCAGCGCCCTACTAGCGCGGGCGGGCGACGAGCAGTACTTC	CASSALLARAGDEQYF
-	TRBV19	TRBJ2-7	-	14	TGTGCCAGTAGCCCCCAGGGCGGCGGGAACGAGCAGTACTTC	CASSPQGGGNEQYF
TRBD1	TRBV6-5	TRBJ1-1	-	14	TGTGCCAGCACGCCACCAGGGGGGAGGACTGAAGCTTTCTTT	CASTPPGGRTEAFF
-	TRBV5-4	TRBJ1-2	-	14	TGTGCCAGCAGCGAAACAGGATTTAACTATGGCTACACCTTC	CASSETGFNYGYTF
TRBD2	TRBV5-8	TRBJ2-1	-	16	TGTGCCAGCAGCTACGGGACTAGCGGGACTCTCAATGAGCAGTTCTTC	CASSYGTSGTLNEQFF
-	TRBV6-5	TRBJ1-2	-	13	TGTGCCAGCAGTTCCACGGTGAACTATGGCTACACCTTC	CASSSTVNYGYTF
-	TRBV5-6	TRBJ1-4	-	19	TGTGCCAGCAGCTTGGGACCTTACTACCCCGAGGGACATAATGAAAAACTGTTTTTT	CASSLGPYYPEGHNEKLFF
-	TRBV2	TRBJ2-7	-	12	TGTGCCAGCAGTGAGCTTCCGTACGAGCAGTACTTC	CASSELPYEQYF
-	TRBV5-1	TRBJ2-7	-	15	TGCGCCAGCAGCTCCGAAATAGGGGCTTCCTACGAGCAGTACTTC	CASSSEIGASYEQYF
-	TRBV19	TRBJ1-1	few	14	TGTGCCAGTAGTTGGTTGGGGAGTTCCACTGAAGCTTTCTTT	CASSWLGSSTEAFF
-	TRBV5-4	TRBJ2-1	once	14	TGTGCCAGCAGCTTCCCAGGCCCGGGAGATGAGCAGTTCTTC	CASSFPGPGDEQFF
-	TRBV18	TRBJ2-2	-	15	TGTGCCAGCTCGCCGACGCCCTCAGGGTCCGGGGAGCTGTTTTTT	CASSPTPSGSGELFF
TRBD1	TRBV6-1	TRBJ1-1	-	17	TGTGCCAGCAGTGAAGCGGGGTGGGGACAGATGAACACTGAAGCTTTCTTT	CASSEAGWGQMNTEAFF
-	TRBV30	TRBJ1-2	once	15	TGTGCCTGGAGTGTAATGAGGGCCAGGGTGAATGGCTACACCTTC	CAWSVMRARVNGYTF
TRBD1	TRBV18	TRBJ2-5	-	13	TGTGCCAGCTCACCGCAGGGGGTCGAGACCCAGTACTTC	CASSPQGVETQYF
-	TRBV18	TRBJ1-4	-	14	TGTGCCAGCTCGCCAACCCTGGGTGGTGAAAAACTGTTTTTT	CASSPTLGGEKLFF
-	TRBV10-3	TRBJ1-1	-	14	TGTGCCATCAACGACAACCGAATGAACACTGAAGCTTTCTTT	CAINDNRMNTEAFF
TRBD1	TRBV6-5	TRBJ2-7	-	14	TGTGCCAGCAGCTACGGACAGGGGGTCTACGAGCAGTACTTC	CASSYGQGVYEQYF